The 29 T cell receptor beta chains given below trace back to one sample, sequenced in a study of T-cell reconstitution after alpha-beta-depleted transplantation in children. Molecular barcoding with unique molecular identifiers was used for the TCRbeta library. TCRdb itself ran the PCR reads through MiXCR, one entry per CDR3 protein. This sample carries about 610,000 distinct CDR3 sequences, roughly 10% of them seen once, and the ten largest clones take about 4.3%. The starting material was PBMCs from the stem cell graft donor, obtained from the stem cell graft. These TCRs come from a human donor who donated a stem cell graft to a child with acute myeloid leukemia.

The CDR3 DNA is TGCAGCGTTGAGTTTGCCGGCAATCAGCCCCAGCATTTT. It translates to CSVEFAGNQPQHF. The chain links TRBV29-1 to TRBJ1-5, with D hard to call. Trimming pared 3 bases from V and 2 bases from J, leaving 8 bases between. The CDR3 consists of 13 residues. Germline CDR1 is SQVTM and CDR2 is ANQGSEA.

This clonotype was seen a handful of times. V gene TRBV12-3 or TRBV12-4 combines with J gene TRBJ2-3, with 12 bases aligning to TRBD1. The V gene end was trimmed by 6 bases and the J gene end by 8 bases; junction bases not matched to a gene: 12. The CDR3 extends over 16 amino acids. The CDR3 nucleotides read TGTGCCAGCAGCCTGAATCCGGGACAGGGGGCTTTTACGCAGTATTTT. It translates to CASSLNPGQGAFTQYF.

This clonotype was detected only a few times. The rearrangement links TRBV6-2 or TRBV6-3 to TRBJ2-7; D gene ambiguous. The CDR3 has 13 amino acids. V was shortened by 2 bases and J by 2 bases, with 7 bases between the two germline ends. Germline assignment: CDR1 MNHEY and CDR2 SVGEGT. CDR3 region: CASSYTAPYEQYF. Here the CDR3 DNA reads TGTGCCAGCAGTTACACAGCCCCCTACGAGCAGTACTTC.

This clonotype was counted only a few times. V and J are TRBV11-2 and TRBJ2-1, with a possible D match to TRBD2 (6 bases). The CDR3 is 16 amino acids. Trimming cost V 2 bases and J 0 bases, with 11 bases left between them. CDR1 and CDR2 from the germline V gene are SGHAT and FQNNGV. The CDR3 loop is CASSLIPGASYNEQFF. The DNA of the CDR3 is TGTGCCAGCAGCTTAATACCGGGAGCCTCCTACAATGAGCAGTTCTTC. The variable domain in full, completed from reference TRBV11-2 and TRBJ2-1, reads EAGVAQSPRYKIIEKRQSVAFWCNPISGHATLYWYQQILGQGPKLLIQFQNNGVVDDSQLPKDRFSAERLKGVDSTLKIQPAKLEDSAVYLCASSLIPGASYNEQFFGPGTRLTVL.

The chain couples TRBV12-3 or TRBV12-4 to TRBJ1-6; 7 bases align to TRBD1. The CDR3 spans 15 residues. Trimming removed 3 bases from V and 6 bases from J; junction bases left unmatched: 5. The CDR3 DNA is TGTGCCAGCAGTTTCGGTGGGACAGCTAATTCACCCCTCCACTTT. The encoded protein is CASSFGGTANSPLHF.

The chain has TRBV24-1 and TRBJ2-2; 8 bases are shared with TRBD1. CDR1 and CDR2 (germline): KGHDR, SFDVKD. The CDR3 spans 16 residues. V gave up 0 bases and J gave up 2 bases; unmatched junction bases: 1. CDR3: CATSDLGQGNTGELFF. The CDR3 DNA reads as TGTGCCACCAGTGATTTGGGACAGGGTAACACCGGGGAGCTGTTTTTT.

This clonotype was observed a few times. CDR3 residues: CASSYMGQGGTGELFF. The DNA for the CDR3 is TGTGCCAGCAGTTACATGGGACAGGGGGGCACCGGGGAGCTGTTTTTT. The chain links TRBV6-2 or TRBV6-3 to TRBJ2-2, with 11 positions matching TRBD1. From germline, CDR1 is MNHEY and CDR2 SVGEGT. This CDR3 region has 16 residues. The ends lost 2 bases at V and 4 bases at J; junction bases unmatched: 3.

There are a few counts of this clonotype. In DNA form, the CDR3 reads TGTGCCAGCAGCCGCGCCCGGGACAGGGCGCGCACCGGGGAGCTGTTTTTT. It is translated as CASSRARDRARTGELFF. This rearrangement joins TRBV14 to TRBJ2-2; 9 bases are a match to TRBD1. This CDR3 is built from 17 residues. Germline V gene sequence: CDR1 SGHDN, CDR2 FVKESK. With V trimmed by 4 bases and J by 4 bases, 10 bases remained unmatched. Full variable domain (remainder filled in from reference TRBV14 and TRBJ2-2): EAGVTQFPSHSVIEKGQTVTLRCDPISGHDNLYWYRRVMGKEIKFLLHFVKESKQDESGMPNNRFLAERTGGTYSTLKVQPAELEDSGVYFCASSRARDRARTGELFFGEGSRLTVL.

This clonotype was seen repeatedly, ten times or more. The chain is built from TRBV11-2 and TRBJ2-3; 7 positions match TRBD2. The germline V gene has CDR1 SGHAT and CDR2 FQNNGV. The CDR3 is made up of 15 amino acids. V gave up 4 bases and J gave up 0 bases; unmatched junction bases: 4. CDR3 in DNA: TGTGCCAGCAGCTCTGAGCGGGATAGCACAGATACGCAGTATTTT. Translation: CASSSERDSTDTQYF.

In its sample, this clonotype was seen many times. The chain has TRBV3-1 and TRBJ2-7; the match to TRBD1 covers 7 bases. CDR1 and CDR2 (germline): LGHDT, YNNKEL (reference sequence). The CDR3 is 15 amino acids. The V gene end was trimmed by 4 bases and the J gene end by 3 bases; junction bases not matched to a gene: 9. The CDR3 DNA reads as TGTGCCAGCAGCCCGCAAACAGGGGTCTACTACGAGCAGTACTTC. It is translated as CASSPQTGVYYEQYF.

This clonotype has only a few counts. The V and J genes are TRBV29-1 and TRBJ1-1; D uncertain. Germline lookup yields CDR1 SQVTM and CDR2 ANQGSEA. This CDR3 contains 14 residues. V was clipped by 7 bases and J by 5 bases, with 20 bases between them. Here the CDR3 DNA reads TGCAGCGACCAACCGGCCAAGGGTGGGACTGAAGCTTTCTTT. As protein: CSDQPAKGGTEAFF. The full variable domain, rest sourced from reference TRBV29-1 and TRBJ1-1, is SAVISQKPSRDICQRGTSLTIQCQVDSQVTMMFWYRQQPGQSLTLIATANQGSEATYESGFVIDKFPISRPNLTFSTLTVSNMSPEDSSIYLCSDQPAKGGTEAFFGQGTRLTVV.

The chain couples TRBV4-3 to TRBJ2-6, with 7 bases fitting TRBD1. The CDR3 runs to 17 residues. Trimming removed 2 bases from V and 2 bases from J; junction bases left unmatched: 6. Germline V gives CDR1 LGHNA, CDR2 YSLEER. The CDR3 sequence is CASSQRVTGTGANVLTF. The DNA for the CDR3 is TGCGCCAGCAGCCAACGCGTGACAGGGACTGGGGCCAACGTCCTGACTTTC.

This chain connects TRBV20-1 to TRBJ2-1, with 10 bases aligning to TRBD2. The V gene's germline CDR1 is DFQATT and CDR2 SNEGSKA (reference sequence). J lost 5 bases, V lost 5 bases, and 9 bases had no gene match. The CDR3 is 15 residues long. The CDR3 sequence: CSAEPSGSANNEQFF. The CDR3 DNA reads TGCAGTGCTGAACCTAGCGGGAGCGCTAACAATGAGCAGTTCTTC.

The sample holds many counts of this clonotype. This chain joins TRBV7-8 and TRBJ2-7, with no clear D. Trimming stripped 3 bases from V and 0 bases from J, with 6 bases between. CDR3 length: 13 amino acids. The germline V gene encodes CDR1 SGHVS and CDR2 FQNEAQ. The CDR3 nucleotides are TGTGCCAGCAGCTTGTCCCGCTCCTACGAGCAGTACTTC. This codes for CASSLSRSYEQYF.

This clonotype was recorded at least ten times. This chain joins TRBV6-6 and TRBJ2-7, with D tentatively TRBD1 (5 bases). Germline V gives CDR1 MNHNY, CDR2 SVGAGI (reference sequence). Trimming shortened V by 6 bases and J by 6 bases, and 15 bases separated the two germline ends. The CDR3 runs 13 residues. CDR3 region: CASRLPQGTEQYF. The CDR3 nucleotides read TGTGCCAGCAGGTTGCCCCAGGGAACCGAGCAGTACTTC.

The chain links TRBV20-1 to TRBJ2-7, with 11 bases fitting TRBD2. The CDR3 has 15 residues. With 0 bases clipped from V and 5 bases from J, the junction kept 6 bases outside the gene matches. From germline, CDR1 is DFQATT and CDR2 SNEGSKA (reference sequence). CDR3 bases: TGCAGTGCTAGAGATCGACTAGCGGGAAGGAACGAGCAGTACTTC. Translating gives CSARDRLAGRNEQYF.

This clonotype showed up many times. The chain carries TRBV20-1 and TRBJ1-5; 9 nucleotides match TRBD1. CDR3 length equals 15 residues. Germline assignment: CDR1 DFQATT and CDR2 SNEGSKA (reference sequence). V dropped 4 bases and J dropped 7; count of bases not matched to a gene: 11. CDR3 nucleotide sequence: TGCAGTGCTACTGATTTGGACAGGGGTTGGCAGCCCCAGCATTTT. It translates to CSATDLDRGWQPQHF.

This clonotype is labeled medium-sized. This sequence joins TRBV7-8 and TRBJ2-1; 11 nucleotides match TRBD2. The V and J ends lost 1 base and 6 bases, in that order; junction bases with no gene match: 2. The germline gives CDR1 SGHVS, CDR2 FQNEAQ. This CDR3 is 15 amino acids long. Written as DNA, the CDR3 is TGTGCCAGCAGCTTAGTAGCGGGAGGGAGCAATGAGCAGTTCTTC. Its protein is CASSLVAGGSNEQFF.

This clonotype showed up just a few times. CDR3 region: CASSQGLNYNSPLHF. CDR3 bases: TGTGCCAGCAGCCAAGGACTGAACTATAATTCACCCCTCCACTTT. V is TRBV6-2 or TRBV6-3 and J is TRBJ1-6, with unresolved D. V shed 6 bases and J shed 3 bases, with 12 bases lying between them. Germline lookup yields CDR1 MNHEY and CDR2 SVGEGT. The CDR3 is 15 residues long.

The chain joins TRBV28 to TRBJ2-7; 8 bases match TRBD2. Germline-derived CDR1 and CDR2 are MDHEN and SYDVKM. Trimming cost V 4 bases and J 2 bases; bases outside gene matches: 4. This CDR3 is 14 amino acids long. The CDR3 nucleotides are TGTGCCAGCAGTTGGGCGGGAGGTCCCTACGAGCAGTACTTC. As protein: CASSWAGGPYEQYF. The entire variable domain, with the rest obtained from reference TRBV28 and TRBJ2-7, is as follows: DVKVTQSSRYLVKRTGEKVFLECVQDMDHENMFWYRQDPGLGLRLIYFSYDVKMKEKGDIPEGYSVSREKKERFSLILESASTNQTSMYLCASSWAGGPYEQYFGPGTRLTVT.

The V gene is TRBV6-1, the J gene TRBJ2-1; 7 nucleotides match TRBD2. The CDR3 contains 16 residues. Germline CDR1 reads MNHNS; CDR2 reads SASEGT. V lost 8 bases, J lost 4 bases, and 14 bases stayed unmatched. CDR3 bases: TGTGCCAGCCACCCCAGGGCGGGAGCAGGGTACAATGAGCAGTTCTTC. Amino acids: CASHPRAGAGYNEQFF.

The CDR3 coding sequence is TGTGCCAGCGGGCCTAGCGGGAGGTACAATGAGCAGTTCTTC. Amino acids: CASGPSGRYNEQFF. This chain joins TRBV5-4 and TRBJ2-1; 11 positions agree with TRBD2. CDR3 length: 14 residues. The germline CDR1 and CDR2 sequences are SGHNT and YYREEE (reference sequence). Trimming cost V 7 bases and J 4 bases; bases outside gene matches: 4.

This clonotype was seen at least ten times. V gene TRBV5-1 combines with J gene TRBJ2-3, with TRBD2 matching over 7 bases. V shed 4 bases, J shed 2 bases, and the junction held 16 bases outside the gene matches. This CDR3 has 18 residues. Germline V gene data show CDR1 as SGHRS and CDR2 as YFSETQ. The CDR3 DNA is TGCGCCAGCAGCCCCTCGAGAGTAGCGGGTTCCTTCACAGATACGCAGTATTTT. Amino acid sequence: CASSPSRVAGSFTDTQYF.

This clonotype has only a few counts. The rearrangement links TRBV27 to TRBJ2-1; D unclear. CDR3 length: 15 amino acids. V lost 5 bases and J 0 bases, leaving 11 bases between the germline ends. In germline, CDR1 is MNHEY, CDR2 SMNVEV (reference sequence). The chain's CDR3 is CASSLLLSSYNEQFF. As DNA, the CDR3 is TGTGCCAGCAGTCTGCTACTCAGCTCCTACAATGAGCAGTTCTTC.

CDR3 bases: TGTGCCAGCAGCTATCAATCCGGGACAGGGCACGGGGAGCTGTTTTTT. It translates to CASSYQSGTGHGELFF. The genes are TRBV25-1 and TRBJ2-2, with 9 bases that match TRBD1. Germline lookup yields CDR1 MGHDK and CDR2 SYGVNS. The V segment lost 6 bases and the J segment 7 bases; nucleotides outside the gene matches: 12. The CDR3 is 16 amino acids.

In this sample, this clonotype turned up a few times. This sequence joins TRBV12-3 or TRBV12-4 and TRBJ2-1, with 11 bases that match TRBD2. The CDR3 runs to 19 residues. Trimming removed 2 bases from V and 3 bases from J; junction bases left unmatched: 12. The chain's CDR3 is CASSLRAGLAGGSYNEQFF. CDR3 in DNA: TGTGCCAGCAGTTTAAGGGCTGGGCTAGCGGGAGGAAGCTACAATGAGCAGTTCTTC.

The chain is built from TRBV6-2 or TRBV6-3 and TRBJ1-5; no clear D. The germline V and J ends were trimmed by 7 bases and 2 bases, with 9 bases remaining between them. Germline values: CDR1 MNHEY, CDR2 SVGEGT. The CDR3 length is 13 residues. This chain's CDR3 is CASMAVGNQPQHF. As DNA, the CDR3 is TGTGCCAGCATGGCCGTGGGCAATCAGCCCCAGCATTTT.

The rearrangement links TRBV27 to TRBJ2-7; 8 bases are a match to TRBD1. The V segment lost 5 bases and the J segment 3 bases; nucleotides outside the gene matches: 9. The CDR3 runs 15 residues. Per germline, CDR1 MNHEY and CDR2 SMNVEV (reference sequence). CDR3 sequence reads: CASSPLDRAFYEQYF. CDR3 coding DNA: TGTGCCAGCAGTCCTTTGGACAGGGCCTTCTACGAGCAGTACTTC.

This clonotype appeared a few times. The CDR3 spells CASIPGGLAGGRTQYF. As DNA, the CDR3 is TGTGCCAGCATCCCGGGAGGACTAGCGGGAGGGAGGACCCAGTACTTC. The genes are TRBV28 and TRBJ2-5; 15 nucleotides align to TRBD2. Germline values: CDR1 MDHEN, CDR2 SYDVKM. The CDR3 consists of 16 residues. Germline trimming cut 7 bases from V and 7 bases from J; bases unmatched to any gene: 10.